This paragraph reports one T cell receptor (beta chain). This clonotype came up many times. Which antigen it targets is not known. No per-base quality is available; no much larger clone lies one base away. Looking up the germline V gene (reference sequence) yields CDR1 LNHDA and CDR2 SQIVND. From the cysteine through the phenylalanine, the CDR3 covers 14 amino acids. Only CDR3 DNA remains: 42 bases, in frame from the first base. The junction shows trimming of 3 bases on V and 2 bases on J, plus 11 bases between the germline ends. The time point tag for this specimen amounts to: newly diagnosed GD, antithyroid drugs for less than 3 months. RNA was extracted from PBMCs in TRIzol for both TCR sequencing and RNA sequencing. The diagnosis of Graves' disease followed American Thyroid Association guidelines. Recruitment of patients was carried out at an endocrinology department in Xi'an, China. Each patient gave 9 to 10 milliliters of peripheral blood, collected in an EDTA anticoagulant tube. Ficoll Paque Plus density gradient separation was used to isolate PBMCs, and no further T cell sorting was done. An Agilent 2100 Bioanalyzer and agarose gel were used to assess RNA quality, and a NanoDrop 2000 was used to measure RNA concentration.

The sample comes from a study of regulatory T cells in long-lasting Graves disease (dated by TCRdb to about 2021). Broadly, across the study: Patients with newly diagnosed Graves' disease had been on antithyroid drugs for under 3 months. Peripheral blood TCR sequencing and RNA sequencing compared persistent Graves' disease patients with newly diagnosed Graves' disease patients. The study was conducted in China and was registered as a clinical trial. A total of around 35 samples underwent TCR sequencing, from some 13 patients with persistent Graves' disease and approximately 20 patients with newly diagnosed Graves' disease.

Libraries came from multiplex PCR. For sequencing, an Illumina HiSeq 4000 was employed. iRepertoire HTBI primers and Arm-PCR amplification of CDR3 regions were used to construct TCR beta libraries. Before sequencing, the PCR products went through gel purification. The study's processing was this. Gene usage analysis of CDR3 amino acid clonotypes used the roughly 60 TRBV and some 13 TRBJ segments found across samples. COPE and FqMerger were used to merge the filtered high-quality paired reads into contigs. Contigs were aligned with BLAST to IMGT TRBV, TRBD and TRBJ reference genes, and CDR3 was defined per IMGT. Any clonotype with a frequency above 0.1% was classified as a highly expanded clone. Repertoire diversity was measured by Shannon entropy, and V-J evenness by the Gini coefficient. Public clonotypes were defined as clonotypes shared by more than one individual. TCRdb redid the processing of the public reads, applying fastp at Q25 and MiXCR, and retained in-frame beta chains. Rows matching on CDR3 protein sequence are summarized as one entry with the most common DNA and genes. What appears here as the V and J calls and clone size reflects TCRdb's work, not the paper's. This sample gives some 230,000 distinct CDR3 sequences in total; approximately 20% of them show up just once. The top ten clonotypes cover approximately 20% of the sample.

Findings and caveats that apply to the study as a whole: Preferential use of TRBV28, TRBJ1-2 and TRBJ2-5 was observed in persistent disease, whereas TRBV20-1 and TRBJ2-1 were favored in newly diagnosed disease. Compared with newly diagnosed patients, patients with persistent Graves' disease had lower TCR Shannon entropy and fewer highly expanded clones, which suggests clonal expansion. Because the primary lesion, thyroid tissue, could not be accessed, the study looked at peripheral blood alone. As a limitation, the authors acknowledged that the small sample size may reduce accuracy. Sequencing and analysis were limited to the TCR beta chain. Patients with persistent disease shared more public clonotypes (approximately 2,500) than newly diagnosed patients did (around 930).

The origin of this receptor is a female donor with Graves disease. The rearrangement joined TRBV19 to TRBJ2-7; the D segment cannot be called with confidence. The sample in question was peripheral blood mononuclear cells (PBMCs), obtained at new diagnosis, from a patient treated with antithyroid drugs. The DNA reads as follows: TGTGCCAGTAGTATGTCTACGAGAACCTACGAGCAGTACTTC. It is translated as CASSMSTRTYEQYF.